These 16 T cell receptor beta chains were all obtained from the same sample, sequenced in a study of T cell responses to AZD1222 COVID-19 vaccine listed by TCRdb under 2021. The protocol used for the library was the immunoSEQ multiplex PCR assay. Drawn from immuneACCESS, this table holds only the in-frame rearrangements with V and J called that TCRdb kept. Clones are partly lost; checked studies trace under half to an unresolved V gene and leave the rest unexplained. The sample contains some 150,000 clones, 80% to 90% of them found a single time. The top ten hold under 9.5% of the sample. Reading the label with the study, this specimen's time point is: baseline before first vaccination. The sample in question was peripheral blood, obtained on day 0 of AZD1222 vaccination. The receptors originated from an adult in good health.

The rearrangement uses TRBV4-1 and TRBJ2-3; 8 bases are shared with TRBD2. Germline V gene lookup returns CDR1 MGHRA and CDR2 YSYEKL. The V segment lost 3 bases and the J segment 5 bases; nucleotides outside the gene matches: 7. The CDR3 is made up of 15 amino acids. The CDR3 sequence is CASSQRGEEIDTQYF. CDR3 bases: TGCGCCAGCAGCCAGCGGGGGGAAGAGATAGATACGCAGTATTTT.

The chain recombines TRBV3-1 (or the pseudogene TRBV3-2) with TRBJ2-5; D is undetermined. From germline, CDR1 is LGHDT and CDR2 YNNKEL (reference sequence). Trimming removed 2 bases at V and 1 base at J, with 11 bases between. The CDR3 loop spans 15 amino acids. The CDR3 region has the DNA TGTGCCAGCAGCCAATTACGGCTGCCCCAAGAGACCCAGTACTTC. Amino acids: CASSQLRLPQETQYF.

This chain uses TRBV5-1 with TRBJ2-3, with TRBD2 matching over 14 bases. V gave up 4 bases and J gave up 0 bases; unmatched junction bases: 7. Germline V gives CDR1 SGHRS, CDR2 YFSETQ. The CDR3 sequence is 18 residues long. The DNA of the CDR3 is TGCGCCAGCAGCCCCGGGACTAGCGGGGGACTTAGCACAGATACGCAGTATTTT. Translation: CASSPGTSGGLSTDTQYF. Complete variable domain (other parts from reference TRBV5-1 and TRBJ2-3): KAGVTQTPRYLIKTRGQQVTLSCSPISGHRSVSWYQQTPGQGLQFLFEYFSETQRNKGNFPGRFSGRQFSNSRSEMNVSTLELGDSALYLCASSPGTSGGLSTDTQYFGPGTRLTVL.

This chain uses TRBV6-5 with TRBJ1-2; 7 bases line up with TRBD1. This CDR3 is built from 13 residues. V was pared by 2 bases and J by 8 bases, with 5 bases of the junction left unmatched. The germline gives CDR1 MNHEY, CDR2 SVGAGI. The CDR3 loop reads CASSYEQGLGYTF. The CDR3 nucleotides are TGTGCCAGCAGTTACGAACAGGGGTTAGGCTACACCTTC.

This clone was seen once. This chain joins TRBV4-2 and TRBJ1-1, with TRBD1 as a possible D gene (5 bases). The CDR3 consists of 15 residues. Germline CDR1 and CDR2: LGHNA and YNFKEQ. V lost 5 bases to trimming and J lost 0 bases, with 13 bases between them. The CDR3 sequence: CASSVSGALNTEAFF. CDR3 nucleotides: TGTGCCAGCAGCGTCTCCGGGGCCTTGAACACTGAAGCTTTCTTT.

The chain links TRBV12-5 to TRBJ2-7; no definite D call. This CDR3 has 14 amino acids. Trimming stripped 4 bases from V and 0 bases from J, with 10 bases between. Germline-derived CDR1 and CDR2 are LGHNT and FRNRAP. CDR3 coding DNA: TGTGCTAGTGGTTATGGGCCAGCCTCCTACGAGCAGTACTTC. Translation gives CASGYGPASYEQYF.

This clone was seen a single time. This chain uses TRBV2 with TRBJ1-1; 9 bases map to TRBD1. Germline V gene lookup returns CDR1 SNHLY and CDR2 FYNNEI. CDR3 length: 15 residues. V trimming: 7 bases; J trimming: 2 bases; junction bases outside the gene matches: 8. CDR3 protein: CASTLDRGGNTEAFF. DNA of the CDR3: TGTGCCAGCACCCTAGACAGGGGGGGAAACACTGAAGCTTTCTTT.

V usage is TRBV29-1 and J usage is TRBJ1-3; D uncertain. The CDR3 has 13 amino acids. The V and J ends lost 5 bases and 0 bases respectively, with 8 bases between them. Germline CDR1 reads SQVTM; CDR2 reads ANQGSEA. CDR3 bases: TGCAGCGTTATACAGACCTCTGGAAACACCATATATTTT. Protein sequence: CSVIQTSGNTIYF.

V usage is TRBV28 and J usage is TRBJ1-5; TRBD1 matches at 7 bases. CDR1 is MDHEN, CDR2 SYDVKM, per germline. Trimming took 4 bases from V and 4 from J; bases not matched to a gene: 4. The CDR3 totals 14 residues. The CDR3 sequence is CASSSDRVNQPQHF. CDR3 nucleotide sequence: TGTGCCAGCAGTTCCGACAGGGTGAATCAGCCCCAGCATTTT.

This clone was detected once. One end of the junction does not line up with germline, which may come from a read error. The chain uses TRBV5-1 and TRBJ1-5; TRBD1 aligns across 7 bases. This CDR3 spans 13 amino acids. Germline CDR1 SGHRS, CDR2 YFSETQ. Written as DNA, the CDR3 is TGCGCCAGCAGCTTGCCCGGCCAGGGGGGCCGGAATTTT. Translating it yields CASSLPGQGGRNF.

The chain recombines TRBV13 with TRBJ1-2; 8 bases line up with TRBD1. CDR3 size: 16 residues. The germline CDR1 and CDR2 sequences are PRHDT and FYEKMQ (reference sequence). Trimming cost V 0 bases and J 0 bases; bases outside gene matches: 3. The CDR3 loop reads CASSLGTGVTNYGYTF. The CDR3 DNA reads as TGTGCCAGCAGCTTAGGGACAGGGGTTACTAACTATGGCTACACCTTC.

The CDR3 nucleotides read TGTGCCAGCAGCCCGATAGCGGGGGGGCCGAAAGAGACCCAGTACTTC. It translates to CASSPIAGGPKETQYF. The chain carries TRBV11-2 and TRBJ2-5; 11 bases match TRBD2. The CDR3 is 16 residues long. V lost 5 bases, J lost 3 bases, and 8 bases stayed unmatched. CDR1 and CDR2 from the germline V gene are SGHAT and FQNNGV.

The chain combines TRBV7-8 with TRBJ2-7, with D perhaps assigned TRBD1 or TRBD2 (7 bases each). The V end was cut by 5 bases, the J end by 3 bases, with 20 bases between. The CDR3 runs to 16 residues. The V gene's germline CDR1 is SGHVS and CDR2 FQNEAQ. The CDR3 reads CASSPRGRGGLYEQYF. CDR3 nucleotides: TGTGCCAGCAGCCCCCGGGGCAGGGGGGGGCTCTACGAGCAGTACTTC. The full variable domain, with the rest looked up from reference TRBV7-8 and TRBJ2-7, is GAGVSQSPRYKVAKRGQDVALRCDPISGHVSLFWYQQALGQGPEFLTYFQNEAQLDKSGLPSDRFFAERPEGSVSTLKIQRTQQEDSAVYLCASSPRGRGGLYEQYFGPGTRLTVT.

The J gene is TRBJ1-5, the V gene TRBV2; 10 nucleotides agree with TRBD1. The length of the CDR3 is 16 residues. V was pared by 6 bases and J by 1 base, with 6 bases of the junction left unmatched. In germline, CDR1 is SNHLY, CDR2 FYNNEI. CDR3: CASRPGQGLSNQPQHF. CDR3 coding DNA: TGTGCCAGCAGACCGGGACAGGGGTTGAGCAATCAGCCCCAGCATTTT.

This CDR3 reads CATSSLGTGRLEPQHF. In nucleotides, the CDR3 is TGTGCCACCAGCAGCCTCGGGACAGGGAGGTTAGAGCCCCAGCATTTT. The chain combines TRBV15 with TRBJ1-5; 9 nucleotides align to TRBD1. Germline V lookup: CDR1 LNHNV, CDR2 YYDKDF (reference sequence). This CDR3 is built from 16 residues. J gave up 8 bases and V 3 bases, and 11 bases lay outside the gene matches.

This chain links TRBV10-3 with TRBJ2-2; a possible D gene is TRBD2 (6 bases). CDR3 length: 13 amino acids. Between the trimmed V and J ends, which lost 5 bases and 6 bases, there was a span of 10 bases. In germline, CDR1 is ENHRY, CDR2 SYGVKD. The CDR3 nucleotides read TGTGCCATCAGTACCGGGACTTCCGGGGAGCTGTTTTTT. This encodes CAISTGTSGELFF.